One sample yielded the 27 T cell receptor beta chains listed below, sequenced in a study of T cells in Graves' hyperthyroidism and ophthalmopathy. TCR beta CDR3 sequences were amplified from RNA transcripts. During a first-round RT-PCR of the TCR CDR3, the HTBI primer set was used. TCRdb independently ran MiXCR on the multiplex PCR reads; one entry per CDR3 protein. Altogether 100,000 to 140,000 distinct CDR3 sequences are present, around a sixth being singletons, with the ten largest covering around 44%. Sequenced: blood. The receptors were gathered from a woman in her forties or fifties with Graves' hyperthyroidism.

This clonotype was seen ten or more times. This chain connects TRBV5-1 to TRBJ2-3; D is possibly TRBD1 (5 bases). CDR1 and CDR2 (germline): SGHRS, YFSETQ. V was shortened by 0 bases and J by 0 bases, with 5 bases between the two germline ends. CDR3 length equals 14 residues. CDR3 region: CASSLAGSTDTQYF. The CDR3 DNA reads TGCGCCAGCAGCTTGGCAGGGAGCACAGATACGCAGTATTTT. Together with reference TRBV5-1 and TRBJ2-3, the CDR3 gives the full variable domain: KAGVTQTPRYLIKTRGQQVTLSCSPISGHRSVSWYQQTPGQGLQFLFEYFSETQRNKGNFPGRFSGRQFSNSRSEMNVSTLELGDSALYLCASSLAGSTDTQYFGPGTRLTVL.

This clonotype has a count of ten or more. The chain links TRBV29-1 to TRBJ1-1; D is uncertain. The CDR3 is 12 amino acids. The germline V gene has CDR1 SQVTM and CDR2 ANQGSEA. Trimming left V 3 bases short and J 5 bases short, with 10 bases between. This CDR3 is CSVEVWGTEAFF. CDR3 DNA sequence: TGCAGCGTTGAGGTCTGGGGAACTGAAGCTTTCTTT. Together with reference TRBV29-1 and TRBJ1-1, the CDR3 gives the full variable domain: SAVISQKPSRDICQRGTSLTIQCQVDSQVTMMFWYRQQPGQSLTLIATANQGSEATYESGFVIDKFPISRPNLTFSTLTVSNMSPEDSSIYLCSVEVWGTEAFFGQGTRLTVV.

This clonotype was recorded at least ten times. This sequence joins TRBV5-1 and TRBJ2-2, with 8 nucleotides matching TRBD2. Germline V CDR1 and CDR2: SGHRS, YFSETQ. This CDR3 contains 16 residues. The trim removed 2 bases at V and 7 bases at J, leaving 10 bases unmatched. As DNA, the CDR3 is TGCGCCAGCAGCTTCACGGGGGGGACTATCGGCGGGGAGCTGTTTTTT. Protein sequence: CASSFTGGTIGGELFF. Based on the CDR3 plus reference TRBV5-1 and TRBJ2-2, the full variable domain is KAGVTQTPRYLIKTRGQQVTLSCSPISGHRSVSWYQQTPGQGLQFLFEYFSETQRNKGNFPGRFSGRQFSNSRSEMNVSTLELGDSALYLCASSFTGGTIGGELFFGEGSRLTVL.

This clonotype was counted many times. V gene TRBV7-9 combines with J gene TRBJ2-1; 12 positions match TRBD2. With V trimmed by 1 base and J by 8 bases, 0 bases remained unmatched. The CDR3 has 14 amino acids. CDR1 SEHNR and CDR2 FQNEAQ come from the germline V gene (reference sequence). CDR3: CASSLGLAGDEQFF. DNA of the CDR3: TGTGCCAGCAGCTTAGGACTAGCGGGAGATGAGCAGTTCTTC.

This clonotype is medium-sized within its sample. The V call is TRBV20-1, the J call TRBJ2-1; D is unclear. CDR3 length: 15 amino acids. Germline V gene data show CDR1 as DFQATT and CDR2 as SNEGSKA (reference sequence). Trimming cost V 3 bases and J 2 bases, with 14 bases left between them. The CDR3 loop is CSASEPGKTYNEQFF. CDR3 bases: TGCAGTGCTAGCGAGCCGGGTAAAACCTACAATGAGCAGTTCTTC.

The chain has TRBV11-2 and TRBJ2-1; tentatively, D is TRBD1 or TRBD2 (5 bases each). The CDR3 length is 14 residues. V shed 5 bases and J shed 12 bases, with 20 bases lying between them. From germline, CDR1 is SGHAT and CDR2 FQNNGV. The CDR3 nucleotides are TGTGCCAGCAGCCAACCCCATGGGGACGATGGGCAGTTCTTC. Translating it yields CASSQPHGDDGQFF.

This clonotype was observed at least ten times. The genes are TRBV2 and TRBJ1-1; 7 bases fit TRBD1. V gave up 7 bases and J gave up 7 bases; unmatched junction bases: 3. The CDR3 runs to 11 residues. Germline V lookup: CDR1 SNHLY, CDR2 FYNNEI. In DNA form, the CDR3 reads TGTGCCAGCAAGGGACAGATTGAAGCTTTCTTT. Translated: CASKGQIEAFF.

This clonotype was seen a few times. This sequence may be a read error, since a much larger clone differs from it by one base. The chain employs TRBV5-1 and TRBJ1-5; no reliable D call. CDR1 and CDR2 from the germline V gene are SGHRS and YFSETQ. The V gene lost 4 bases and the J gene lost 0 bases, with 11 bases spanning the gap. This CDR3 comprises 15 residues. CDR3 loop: CASSPELNSNQPQHF. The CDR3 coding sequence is TGCGCCAGCAGCCCGGAACTAAATAGCAATCAGCCCCAGCATTTT.

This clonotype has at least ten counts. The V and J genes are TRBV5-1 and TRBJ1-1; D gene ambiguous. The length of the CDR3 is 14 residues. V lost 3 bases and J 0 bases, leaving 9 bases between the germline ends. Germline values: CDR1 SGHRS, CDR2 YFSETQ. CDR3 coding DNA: TGCGCCAGCAGCTCCGGGTTTTTGAACACTGAAGCTTTCTTT. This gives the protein CASSSGFLNTEAFF.

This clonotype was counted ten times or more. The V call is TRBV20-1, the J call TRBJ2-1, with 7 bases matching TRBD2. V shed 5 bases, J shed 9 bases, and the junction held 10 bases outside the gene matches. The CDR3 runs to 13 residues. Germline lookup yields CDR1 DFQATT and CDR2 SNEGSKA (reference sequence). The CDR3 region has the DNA TGCAGTGCTGGGGGGGTAGCGGTGGTTGAGCAGTTCTTC. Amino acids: CSAGGVAVVEQFF.

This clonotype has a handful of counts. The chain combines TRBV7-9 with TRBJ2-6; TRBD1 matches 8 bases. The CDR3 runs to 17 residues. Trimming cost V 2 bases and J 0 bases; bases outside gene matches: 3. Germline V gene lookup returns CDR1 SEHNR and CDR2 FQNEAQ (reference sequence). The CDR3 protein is CASSLNTGGSGANVLTF. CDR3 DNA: TGTGCCAGCAGCTTAAATACAGGGGGCTCTGGGGCCAACGTCCTGACTTTC.

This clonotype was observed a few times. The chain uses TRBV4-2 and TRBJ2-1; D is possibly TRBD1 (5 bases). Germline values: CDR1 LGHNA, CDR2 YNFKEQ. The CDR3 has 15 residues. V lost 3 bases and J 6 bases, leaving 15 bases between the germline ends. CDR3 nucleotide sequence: TGTGCCAGCAGCCAGTACCCCCCAGACAGCAATGAGCAGTTCTTC. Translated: CASSQYPPDSNEQFF.

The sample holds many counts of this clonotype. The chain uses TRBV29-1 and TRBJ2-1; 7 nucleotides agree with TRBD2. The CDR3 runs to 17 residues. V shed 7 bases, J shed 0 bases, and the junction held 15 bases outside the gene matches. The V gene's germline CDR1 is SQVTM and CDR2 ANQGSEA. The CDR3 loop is CSAQELAGQRSYNEQFF. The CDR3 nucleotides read TGCAGCGCCCAGGAGTTAGCGGGTCAGCGCTCCTACAATGAGCAGTTCTTC.

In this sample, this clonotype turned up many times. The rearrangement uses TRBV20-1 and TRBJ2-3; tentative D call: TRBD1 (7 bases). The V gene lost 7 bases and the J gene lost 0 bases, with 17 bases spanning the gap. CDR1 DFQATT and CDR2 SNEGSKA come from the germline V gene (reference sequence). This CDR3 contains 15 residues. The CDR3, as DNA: TGCAGTGTCCTGGGGGGACAGCAGAGCACAGATACGCAGTATTTT. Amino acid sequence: CSVLGGQQSTDTQYF.

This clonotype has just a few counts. The CDR3 sequence: CSATRTVEGTQYF. As DNA, the CDR3 is TGCAGTGCAACGAGGACTGTAGAGGGGACCCAGTACTTC. This chain links TRBV20-1 with TRBJ2-5; D might be TRBD2 (5 bases). There are 13 residues in the CDR3. Deletions cut 6 bases from V and 7 bases from J, with 18 bases between. Germline-derived CDR1 and CDR2 are DFQATT and SNEGSKA (reference sequence).

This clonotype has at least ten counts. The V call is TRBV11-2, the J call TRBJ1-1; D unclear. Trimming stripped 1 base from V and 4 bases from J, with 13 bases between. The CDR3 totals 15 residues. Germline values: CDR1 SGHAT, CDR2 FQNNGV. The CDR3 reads CASSLGYPAGTEAFF. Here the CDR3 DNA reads TGTGCCAGCAGCTTAGGATACCCCGCGGGCACTGAAGCTTTCTTT.

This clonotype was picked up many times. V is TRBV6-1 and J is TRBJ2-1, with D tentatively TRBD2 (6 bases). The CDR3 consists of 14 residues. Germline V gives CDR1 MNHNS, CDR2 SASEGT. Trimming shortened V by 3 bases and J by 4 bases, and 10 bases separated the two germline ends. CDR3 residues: CASSDEAGYNEQFF. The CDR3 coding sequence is TGTGCCAGCAGTGATGAGGCGGGGTACAATGAGCAGTTCTTC.

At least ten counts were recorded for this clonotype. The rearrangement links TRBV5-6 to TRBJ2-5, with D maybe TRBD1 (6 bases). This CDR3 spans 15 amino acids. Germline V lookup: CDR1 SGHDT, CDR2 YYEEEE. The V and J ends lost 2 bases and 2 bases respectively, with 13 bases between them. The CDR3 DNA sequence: TGTGCCAGCAGCTTATCCGGGACACTTCAAGAGACCCAGTACTTC. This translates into CASSLSGTLQETQYF.

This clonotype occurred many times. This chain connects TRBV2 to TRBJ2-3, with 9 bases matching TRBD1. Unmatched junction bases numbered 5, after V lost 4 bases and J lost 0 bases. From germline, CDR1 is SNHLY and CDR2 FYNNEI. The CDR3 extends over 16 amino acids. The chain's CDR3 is CASSVRGQGSTDTQYF. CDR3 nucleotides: TGTGCCAGCAGTGTGAGGGGACAGGGTAGCACAGATACGCAGTATTTT.

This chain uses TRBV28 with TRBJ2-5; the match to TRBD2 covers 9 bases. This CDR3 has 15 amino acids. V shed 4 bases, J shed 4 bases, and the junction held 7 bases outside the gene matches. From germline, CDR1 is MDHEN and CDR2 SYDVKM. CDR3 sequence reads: CASSYIAGAGETQYF. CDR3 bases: TGTGCCAGCAGTTATATAGCGGGAGCTGGAGAGACCCAGTACTTC.

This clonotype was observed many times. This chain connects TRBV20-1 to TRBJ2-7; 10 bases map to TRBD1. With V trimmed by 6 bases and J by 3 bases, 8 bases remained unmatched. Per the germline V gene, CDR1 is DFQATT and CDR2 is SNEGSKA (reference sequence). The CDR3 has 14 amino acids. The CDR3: CSAIPRDRGYEQYV. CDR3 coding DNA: TGCAGTGCAATACCGAGGGACAGGGGCTACGAGCAGTACGTC.

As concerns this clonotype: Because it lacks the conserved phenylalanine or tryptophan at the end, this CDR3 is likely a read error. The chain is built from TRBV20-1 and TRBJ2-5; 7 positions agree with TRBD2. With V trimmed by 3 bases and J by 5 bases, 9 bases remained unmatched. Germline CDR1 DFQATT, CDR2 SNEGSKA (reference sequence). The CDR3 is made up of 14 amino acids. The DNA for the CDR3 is TGCAGTGCTAGGGGGGGGACTGGTGGGGAGACCCAGTACGTC. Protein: CSARGGTGGETQYV.

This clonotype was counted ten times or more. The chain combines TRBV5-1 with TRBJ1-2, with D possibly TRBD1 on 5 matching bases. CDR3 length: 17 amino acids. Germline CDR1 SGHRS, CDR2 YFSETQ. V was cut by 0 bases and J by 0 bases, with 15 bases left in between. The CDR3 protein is CASSLEGQEVTNYGYTF. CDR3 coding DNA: TGCGCCAGCAGCTTGGAGGGGCAGGAAGTAACTAACTATGGCTACACCTTC.

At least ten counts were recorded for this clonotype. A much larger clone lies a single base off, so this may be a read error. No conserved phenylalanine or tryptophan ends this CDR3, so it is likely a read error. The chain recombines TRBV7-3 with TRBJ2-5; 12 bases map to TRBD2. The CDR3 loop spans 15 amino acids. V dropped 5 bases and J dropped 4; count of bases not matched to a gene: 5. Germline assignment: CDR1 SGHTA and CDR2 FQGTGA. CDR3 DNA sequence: TGTGCCAGCAGCGACCTAGCGGGAGGGGGAGAGACCCAGTACCTC. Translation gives CASSDLAGGGETQYL.

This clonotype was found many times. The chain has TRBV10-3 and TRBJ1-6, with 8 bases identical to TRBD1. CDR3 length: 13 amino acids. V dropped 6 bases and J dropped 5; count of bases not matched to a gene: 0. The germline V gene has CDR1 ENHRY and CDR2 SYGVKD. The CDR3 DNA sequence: TGTGCCATCAGGGACAGGGATAATTCACCCCTCCACTTT. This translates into CAIRDRDNSPLHF.

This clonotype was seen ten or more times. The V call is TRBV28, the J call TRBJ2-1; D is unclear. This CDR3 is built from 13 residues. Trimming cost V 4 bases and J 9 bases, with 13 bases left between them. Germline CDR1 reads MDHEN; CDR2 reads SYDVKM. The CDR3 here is CASSSQQPAEQFF. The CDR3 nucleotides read TGTGCCAGCAGTTCACAGCAACCCGCTGAGCAGTTCTTC.

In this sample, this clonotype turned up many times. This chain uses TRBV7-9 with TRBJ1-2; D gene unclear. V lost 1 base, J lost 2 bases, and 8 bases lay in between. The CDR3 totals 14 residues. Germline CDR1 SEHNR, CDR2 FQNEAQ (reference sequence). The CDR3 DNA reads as TGTGCCAGCAGCTTAGGCGAGGGAAACTATGGCTACACCTTC. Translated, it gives CASSLGEGNYGYTF.